The present entry profiles one T cell receptor (beta chain) with its context. Trimming cost V 4 bases and J 0 bases, with 6 bases left between them. Germline V lookup: CDR1 MNHEY, CDR2 SMNVEV (reference sequence). This CDR3 spans 14 amino acids. These data are taken from a study of blood T cell repertoires in COVID-19. At the level of the study: The origin of the acute and convalescent COVID-19 samples was the United States, Italy and Spain. From T cells, B-cell-depleted T cells, or PBMCs came the material, which was cDNA or gDNA.

Per the study methods: Cell counts per sample came from amplifying reference gene primers. TCRdb's copy holds only in-frame clones and misses some; the assay was immunoSEQ multiplex PCR. V and J calls and clone size come straight from that table; D and trimming were deduced from the DNA. Among 75,000 to 90,000 clones listed, more than 75% were seen once. The TCR comes from a man aged 50-59 years with active or convalescent COVID-19. V gene TRBV27 combines with J gene TRBJ1-4; weak D call: TRBD1 (5 bases). The sequencing input was peripheral blood. CDR3 in DNA: TGTGCCAGCAGTTGGGGCGCAACTAATGAAAAACTGTTTTTT. It specifies CASSWGATNEKLFF.